The clone carrying this T cell receptor (beta chain) was found many times. The antigen remains unidentified. Unique molecular identifiers were used to barcode this TCRbeta library. MiXCR, applied by TCRdb to the PCR reads, yields one record per CDR3 protein. The sample has some 200,000 distinct CDR3 sequences, about 7% seen once; the top ten hold approximately 5.7%. This sample stems from a study of T-cell reconstitution after alpha-beta-depleted transplantation in children. Regarding the study as a whole: Some patients showed high day-60 TCRbeta diversity, which derived from surviving recipient T cells and thymic progenitors.

V was clipped by 2 bases and J by 3 bases; unmatched bases: 2. CDR3 size: 15 residues. Germline CDR1 MDHEN, CDR2 SYDVKM. The clonotype comes from a boy between 2 and 10 years old with acute lymphoblastic leukemia, due to receive a stem cell transplant. This specimen consisted of PBMCs, obtained before TCRalphabeta/CD19-depleted stem cell transplant. The chain recombines TRBV28 with TRBJ2-3, with 10 bases lining up with TRBD1. The CDR3 is CASSLRGQGTDTQYF. The CDR3 DNA reads TGTGCCAGCAGTTTAAGGGGACAGGGGACAGATACGCAGTATTTT.